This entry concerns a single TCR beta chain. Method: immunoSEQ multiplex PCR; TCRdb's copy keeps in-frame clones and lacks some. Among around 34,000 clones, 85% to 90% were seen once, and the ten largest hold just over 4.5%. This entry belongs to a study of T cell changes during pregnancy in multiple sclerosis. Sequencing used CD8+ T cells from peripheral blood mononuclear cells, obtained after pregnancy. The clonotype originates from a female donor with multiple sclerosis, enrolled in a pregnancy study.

CDR3 in DNA: TGTGCCAGCAGCCCCAGCGGGGGGAGCTCCTACGAGCAGTACTTC. It is translated as CASSPSGGSSYEQYF. The rearrangement links TRBV7-2 to TRBJ2-7; 9 nucleotides match TRBD2. With 5 bases clipped from V and 0 bases from J, the junction kept 5 bases outside the gene matches. The CDR3 length is 15 residues. CDR1 is SGHTA and CDR2 is FQGNSA in the germline V gene.